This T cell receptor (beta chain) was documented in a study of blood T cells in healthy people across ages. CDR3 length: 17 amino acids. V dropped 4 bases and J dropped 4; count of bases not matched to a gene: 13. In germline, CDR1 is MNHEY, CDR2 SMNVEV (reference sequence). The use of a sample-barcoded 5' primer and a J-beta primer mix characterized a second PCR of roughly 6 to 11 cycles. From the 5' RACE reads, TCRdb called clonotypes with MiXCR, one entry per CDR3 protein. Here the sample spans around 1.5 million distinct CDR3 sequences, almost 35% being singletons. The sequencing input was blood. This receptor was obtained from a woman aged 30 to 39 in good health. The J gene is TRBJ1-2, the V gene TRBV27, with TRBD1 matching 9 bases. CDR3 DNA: TGTGCCAGCAGTTCACGACCCCGGACAGGGGATCTCTATGGCTACACCTTC. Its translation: CASSSRPRTGDLYGYTF.